A single sample is the source of the 9 T cell receptor beta chains below, sequenced in a study of T cells after yellow fever vaccination. TCRdb re-derived calls from the 5' RACE reads in MiXCR, one entry per CDR3 protein. The table includes about 53,000 distinct CDR3 sequences, approximately 5.7% detected once. The sample in question was PBMCs, either bulk or a sorted T-cell subset (CD4+, CD8+, memory, or dextramer-sorted; not recorded which), obtained on the day of the yellow fever booster vaccination. The receptors come from a man younger than 35 who received the YFV17D yellow fever vaccine.

In this sample, this clonotype turned up a few times. The CDR3 loop reads CASSEETGNTGELFF. The CDR3 bases are TGTGCCAGCAGTGAGGAGACAGGGAACACCGGGGAGCTGTTTTTT. The genes are TRBV2 and TRBJ2-2, with D tentatively TRBD1 (6 bases). Germline loops: CDR1 SNHLY, CDR2 FYNNEI. With 3 bases removed from V and 1 base from J, the gap between germline ends came to 9 bases. CDR3 length: 15 amino acids.

A few counts support this clonotype. This chain uses TRBV5-1 with TRBJ2-3; D possibly corresponds to TRBD2 (6 bases). Looked up from germline, CDR1 is SGHRS and CDR2 is YFSETQ. There are 15 residues in the CDR3. Trimming left V 7 bases short and J 2 bases short, with 17 bases between. The CDR3 sequence is CASRFQAGTTDTQYF. CDR3 nucleotides: TGCGCCAGCCGTTTCCAGGCGGGGACCACAGATACGCAGTATTTT.

The J gene is TRBJ2-5, the V gene TRBV27, with TRBD1 matching over 7 bases. Germline V lookup: CDR1 MNHEY, CDR2 SMNVEV (reference sequence). V lost 5 bases to trimming and J lost 5 bases; unmatched junction nucleotides: 14. The CDR3 sequence is 16 residues long. CDR3 in DNA: TGTGCCAGCAGTCTTAGGGCCCACAGGGGAGCGGAGACCCAGTACTTC. It specifies CASSLRAHRGAETQYF.

This clonotype was detected many times. This sequence joins TRBV14 and TRBJ1-1; TRBD1 is a possible D gene (5 bases). V lost 0 bases to trimming and J lost 4 bases, with 18 bases between them. The CDR3 totals 17 residues. Per germline, CDR1 SGHDN and CDR2 FVKESK. The CDR3 sequence is CASSQDNLVSGPTEAFF. The CDR3 DNA reads as TGTGCCAGCAGCCAAGATAATTTGGTATCGGGGCCCACTGAAGCTTTCTTT. The full variable domain, with the rest looked up from reference TRBV14 and TRBJ1-1, is EAGVTQFPSHSVIEKGQTVTLRCDPISGHDNLYWYRRVMGKEIKFLLHFVKESKQDESGMPNNRFLAERTGGTYSTLKVQPAELEDSGVYFCASSQDNLVSGPTEAFFGQGTRLTVV.

This clonotype has ten or more counts. The chain is built from TRBV4-3 and TRBJ2-1, with no clear D. CDR1 and CDR2 from the germline V gene are LGHNA and YSLEER. The CDR3 is made up of 16 amino acids. V gave up 2 bases and J gave up 0 bases, with 11 bases separating them. CDR3 in DNA: TGCGCCAGCAGCCAACAATTCCAGAGCTCCTACAATGAGCAGTTCTTC. Its protein product is CASSQQFQSSYNEQFF.

The chain carries TRBV14 and TRBJ2-4, with 9 bases aligning to TRBD2. Looked up from germline, CDR1 is SGHDN and CDR2 is FVKESK. The CDR3 spans 21 residues. The junction had 17 bases not matched to a gene; V was cut back by 2 bases and J by 0 bases. The CDR3 nucleotides read TGTGCCAGCAGCCAACCCCCCCTAACAGCGGGGGGCCCGATAGCCAAAAACATTCAGTACTTC. This gives the protein CASSQPPLTAGGPIAKNIQYF.

The chain joins TRBV7-2 to TRBJ1-1; tentatively, D is TRBD1 (6 bases). CDR1 is SGHTA, CDR2 FQGNSA, per germline. The CDR3 length is 15 residues. V lost 1 base to trimming and J lost 6 bases, with 15 bases between them. CDR3 region: CASSLGGPGPSEAFF. The CDR3 DNA reads as TGTGCCAGCAGCTTAGGGGGGCCCGGGCCGTCTGAAGCTTTCTTT.

There are a few counts of this clonotype. V gene TRBV7-2 combines with J gene TRBJ2-1, with D perhaps matching TRBD1 (6 bases). V gave up 1 base and J gave up 8 bases, with 15 bases separating them. CDR3 length equals 15 residues. Germline V gene lookup returns CDR1 SGHTA and CDR2 FQGNSA. The CDR3 DNA reads TGTGCCAGCAGCTTAGTTAGGGGGTTCCGCGATGAGCAGTTCTTC. This translates into CASSLVRGFRDEQFF. The full variable domain, rest sourced from reference TRBV7-2 and TRBJ2-1, is GAGVSQSPSNKVTEKGKDVELRCDPISGHTALYWYRQSLGQGLEFLIYFQGNSAPDKSGLPSDRFSAERTGGSVSTLTIQRTQQEDSAVYLCASSLVRGFRDEQFFGPGTRLTVL.

The chain couples TRBV7-8 to TRBJ1-2; 12 bases agree with TRBD1. Germline-derived CDR1 and CDR2 are SGHVS and FQNEAQ. The CDR3 totals 16 residues. After removal of 3 bases from V and 4 bases from J, the junction contained 6 bases not matched to a gene. In DNA form, the CDR3 reads TGTGCCAGCAGCTTGGAGGGGACAGGGGGCGTCTATGGCTACACCTTC. Residues: CASSLEGTGGVYGYTF.